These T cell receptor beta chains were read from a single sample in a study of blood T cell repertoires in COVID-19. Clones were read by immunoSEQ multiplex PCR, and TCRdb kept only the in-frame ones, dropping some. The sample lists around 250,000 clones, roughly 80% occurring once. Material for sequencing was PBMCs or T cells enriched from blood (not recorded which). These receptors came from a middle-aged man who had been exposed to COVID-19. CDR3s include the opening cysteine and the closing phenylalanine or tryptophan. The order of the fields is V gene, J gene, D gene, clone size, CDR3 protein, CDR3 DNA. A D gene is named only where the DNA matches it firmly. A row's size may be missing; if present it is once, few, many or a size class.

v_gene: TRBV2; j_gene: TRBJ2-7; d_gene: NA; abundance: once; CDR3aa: CATLSGSDTEPFSYEQYF; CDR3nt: TGTGCCACCCTGTCGGGGTCCGATACAGAACCCTTCTCCTACGAGCAGTACTTC
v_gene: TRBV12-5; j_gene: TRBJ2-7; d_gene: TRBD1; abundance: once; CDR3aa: CASGSPGGHHYEQYF; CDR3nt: TGTGCTAGTGGTTCGCCAGGGGGCCACCATTACGAGCAGTACTTC
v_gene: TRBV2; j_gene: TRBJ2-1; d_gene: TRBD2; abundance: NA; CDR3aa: CASSNLAGVNNEQFF; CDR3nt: TGTGCCAGCAGTAATCTAGCGGGAGTCAACAATGAGCAGTTCTTC
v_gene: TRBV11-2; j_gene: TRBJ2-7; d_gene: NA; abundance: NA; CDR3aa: CASSYRGASSYEQYF; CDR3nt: TGTGCCAGCAGCTACCGAGGTGCGAGCTCCTACGAGCAGTACTTC
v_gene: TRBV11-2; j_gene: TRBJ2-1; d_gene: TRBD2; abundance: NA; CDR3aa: CASSLERLAGLAEQFF; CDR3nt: TGTGCCAGCAGCTTAGAACGACTAGCGGGATTAGCCGAGCAGTTCTTC
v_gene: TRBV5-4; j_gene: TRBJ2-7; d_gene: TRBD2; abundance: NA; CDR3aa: CASSLVSGRAHRNEQYF; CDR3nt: TGTGCCAGCAGCTTGGTGAGCGGGAGGGCTCACCGCAACGAGCAGTACTTC
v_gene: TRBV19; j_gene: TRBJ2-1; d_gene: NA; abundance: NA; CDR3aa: CASSLNYPTWNGQFF; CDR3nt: TGTGCCAGTAGCCTAAACTACCCCACATGGAATGGGCAGTTCTTC
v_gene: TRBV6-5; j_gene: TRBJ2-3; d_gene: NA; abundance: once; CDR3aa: CASKAGTDTQYF; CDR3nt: TGTGCCAGCAAGGCGGGAACAGATACGCAGTATTTT
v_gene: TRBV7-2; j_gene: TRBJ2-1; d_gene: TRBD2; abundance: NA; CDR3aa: CASSSSSGNNEQFF; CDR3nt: TGTGCCAGCAGCTCCTCTAGCGGCAACAATGAGCAGTTCTTC
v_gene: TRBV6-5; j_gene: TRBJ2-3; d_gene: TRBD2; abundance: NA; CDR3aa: CASSYAGDATDTQYF; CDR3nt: TGTGCCAGCAGTTATGCGGGAGACGCCACAGATACGCAGTATTTT
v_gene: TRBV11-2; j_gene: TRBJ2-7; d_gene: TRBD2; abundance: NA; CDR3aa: CASSFGLAGESYEQYF; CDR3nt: TGTGCCAGCAGCTTTGGGCTAGCGGGAGAGAGCTACGAGCAGTACTTC
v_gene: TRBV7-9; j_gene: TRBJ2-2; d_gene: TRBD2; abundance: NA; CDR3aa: CASRIAGGTGELFF; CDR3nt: TGTGCCAGCAGAATAGCGGGGGGCACCGGGGAGCTGTTTTTT
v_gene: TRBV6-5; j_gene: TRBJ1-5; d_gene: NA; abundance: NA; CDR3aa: CASSYGFGSNQPQHF; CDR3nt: TGTGCCAGCAGTTACGGATTCGGGAGCAATCAGCCCCAGCATTTT
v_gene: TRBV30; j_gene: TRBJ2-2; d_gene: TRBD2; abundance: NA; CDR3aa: CAWSVGTSGTGELFF; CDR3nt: TGTGCCTGGAGTGTAGGGACTAGCGGTACCGGGGAGCTGTTTTTT